This T cell receptor (beta chain) appears in the sequencing data of a study of molecular identifiers for immune sequencing clone quantification (dated by TCRdb to the late 2010s). Some background on the complete study: In a replicate experiment, RNA from roughly 20,000 or 100,000 naive CD8 T cells was split into five aliquots, four of which were sequenced. This methods study benchmarked molecular-identifier clustering-based TCR repertoire sequencing (MIDCIRS) and TCR RNA copy counting, using CD8 T cells to do so.

Libraries of naive CD8 T cells were built from around 20,000 to 990,000 sorted cells, with 10%, 30% or 50% of the purified RNA used. Naive CD8 T cells were FACS-sorted as CD8+CD4-CCR7+CD45RA+ on a BD FACSAria II into RLT Plus buffer. Detection sensitivity was tested by spiking Jurkat RNA equal to some 11 TCR copies' worth into samples containing 20,000-1,000,000 naive CD8 T cells. CD8 T cells were enriched using RosetteSep CD8+ T Cell Enrichment Cocktail and Ficoll-Paque, and the enriched cells then underwent ACK red cell lysis. About this clonotype itself: Its recognized antigen is unknown. Base qualities are not provided; no much larger clone lies one nucleotide away.

General findings and caveats noted by the study authors: The naive libraries included spiked-in Jurkat TCR RNA (approximately ten copies' worth), and this RNA is not part of the donor repertoire. Modeling indicated about 3 TCR RNA copies recovered per cell, compared with about 10 by digital PCR, which implies a capture efficiency of around 31%. When barcode sub-clustering was omitted, TCR diversity was inflated by chimeric consensus sequences, with chimeras reaching as high as 47%. A single cell's worth of spiked-in Jurkat TCR RNA was reported detectable even among under 1.3 million naive CD8 T cells. Highly expanded clone sizes could be underestimated if identical TCR molecules share a barcode. In CMV-specific effector cells, clones with more than 20 RNA copies contained over 98% of molecules, whereas in naive cells such clones contained under 1% of molecules.

The protocol used for the library was PCR. Reads for this sample came from a NextSeq 500. Preparation of bulk TCR libraries followed a previously described approach, with the TCR primers listed in Table S5. Purification of total RNA was performed with the Qiagen AllPrep DNA/RNA kit. Before any analysis, reads coming from multiple sequencing runs of the same library were combined into one pool. As for how the authors treated the data: Reads were retained only if the reads had an exact TCR constant sequence, and the retained reads were trimmed to 150 nt and grouped according to their 12-nt molecular barcodes. Reads in each barcode group were sub-clustered using a 15% Levenshtein threshold, and a quality-weighted consensus sequence was built for each RNA molecule. Non-functional sequences were filtered out, along with any lower-count sequence sitting one edit away from another sequence. Based on fitting two negative binomial distributions, any barcode sub-cluster with under 20% of the maximum read count was discarded. TCRdb reprocessed the public reads (quality trimming at Q25 with fastp, clone calling with MiXCR) and kept in-frame beta chains. Identical CDR3 protein sequences are pooled into one entry, listed with their most common genes and DNA. These V and J calls rely on TCRdb rather than the paper's analysis. This sample gives 100,000 or so distinct CDR3 sequences in total; about a third of them show up just once. Approximately 10% of the sample is taken by the ten largest.

Sequencing input: naive CD8+ T cells from blood, with Jurkat cell RNA spiked in. In light of the paper, this sample's cell subset or site label describes: FACS-sorted CD8+CD4-CCR7+CD45RA+ naive T cells. The origin of this receptor is a human donor in good health. Some libraries in this study had Jurkat cell RNA spiked in.

The CDR3 loop reads CASSLGGGWQPQHF. The DNA sequence reads TGTGCCAGCAGTTTAGGTGGCGGGTGGCAGCCCCAGCATTTT. In this chain, TRBV27 is recombined with TRBJ1-5; too little of a D gene remains to name it. From its cysteine to its phenylalanine, the CDR3 spans 14 amino acids. CDR3 DNA is the only sequence kept; it has 42 bases, read in frame from the first base. V is shortened by 2 bases, J by 7 bases, and the region joining them spans 12 bases. CDR1 and CDR2 were assigned from the germline V gene (reference sequence) as MNHEY and SMNVEV.